This T cell receptor beta chain was recorded in a study of cytotoxic CD8 clonotypes in ibrutinib-treated CLL. Trimming removed 4 bases at V and 1 base at J, with 7 bases between. The CDR3 is 13 residues long. The germline CDR1 and CDR2 sequences are MNHNS and SASEGT. Sequenced by immunoSEQ multiplex PCR; TCRdb stores in-frame clones only, minus some. This sample has roughly 220,000 clones; roughly 79% occur once, and the top ten carry roughly 11%. This sequence joins TRBV6-1 and TRBJ1-1, with a weak D call TRBD1 (6 bases). The specimen was PBMCs, collected after 12 months of ibrutinib treatment. This receptor was obtained from a human donor with chronic lymphocytic leukemia. The CDR3 coding sequence is TGTGCCAGCAGTGTGACAGGGAACACTGAAGCTTTCTTT. Amino acids: CASSVTGNTEAFF.